The source of this TCR beta chain is a study of blood T cell repertoires in COVID-19. Study-wide background: The samples span acute and convalescent COVID-19 from the United States, Italy and Spain. T cells, B-cell-depleted T cells, or PBMCs supplied cDNA or gDNA.

This clone was seen only once. Recruited during active infection, patients (from Seattle) were subsequently followed longitudinally. The V gene's germline CDR1 is MNHNY and CDR2 SVGAGI (reference sequence). The germline V and J ends were trimmed by 6 bases and 7 bases, with 19 bases remaining between them. The CDR3 length is 15 residues. In the original workflow: Amplification of reference gene primers was used by the study to estimate nucleated cell counts. Libraries were prepared by immunoSEQ multiplex PCR; TCRdb keeps only in-frame clonotypes and omits some of them. The V and J calls and clone size are taken from that table; D and trimming were inferred from the DNA. This table holds 350,000 to 450,000 clones, about 89% found once.

This TCR came from a woman aged 55-69 years with COVID-19, enrolled during active disease. The chain employs TRBV6-6 and TRBJ1-5; D is uncertain. The sample comprised peripheral blood. The DNA for the CDR3 is TGTGCCAGCAGGGGGAGAGAGGTCGGTTACCAGCCCCAGCATTTT. Protein sequence: CASRGREVGYQPQHF.